The clone carrying this T cell receptor (beta chain) was counted many times. As yet, its antigen is unknown. TCRdb reanalysed the reads using MiXCR and keeps one entry per CDR3 protein. The data contain approximately 250,000 distinct CDR3 sequences, roughly 6.5% of them seen just once; the ten biggest clones take up about 6%. Germline V lookup: CDR1 LGHNA, CDR2 YNFKEQ. The CDR3 is 15 amino acids. The V end was cut by 0 bases, the J end by 0 bases, with 8 bases between. These data belong to a study of T cell repertoires in cytomegalovirus infection. About the study: From public TCR beta signatures came an indication of both CMV infection and matching HLA type.

Study-wide points: Based on cumulative public TCR beta family frequency, carriers of CMV plus the relevant HLA were identified.

The sample taken for sequencing was PBMCs. The receptor's source is a human donor in good health (CMV status not recorded). Some clones in this sample may be carry-over from other donors' samples. The genes are TRBV4-2 and TRBJ1-1; no definite D call. The CDR3 DNA sequence: TGTGCCAGCAGCCAAGAGGTCCTGGTGAACACTGAAGCTTTCTTT. It is translated as CASSQEVLVNTEAFF.